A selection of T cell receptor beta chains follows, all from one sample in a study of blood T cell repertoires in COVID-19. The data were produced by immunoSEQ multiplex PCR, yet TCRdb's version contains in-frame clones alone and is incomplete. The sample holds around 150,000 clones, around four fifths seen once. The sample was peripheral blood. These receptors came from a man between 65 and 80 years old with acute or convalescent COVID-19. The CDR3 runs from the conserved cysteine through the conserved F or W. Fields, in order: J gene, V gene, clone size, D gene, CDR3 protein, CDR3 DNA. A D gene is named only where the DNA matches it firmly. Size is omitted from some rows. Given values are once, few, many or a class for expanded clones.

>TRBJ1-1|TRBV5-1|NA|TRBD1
CASSSYRGSMNTEAFF
TGCGCCAGCAGCTCCTACAGGGGATCCATGAACACTGAAGCTTTCTTT
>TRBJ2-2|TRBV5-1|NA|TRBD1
CASSITGGRGELFF
TGCGCCAGCAGCATTACAGGGGGCCGAGGGGAGCTGTTTTTT
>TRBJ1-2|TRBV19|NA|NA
CASSLQGLRRGGYTF
TGTGCCAGTAGTCTACAGGGCCTGAGACGGGGTGGCTACACCTTC
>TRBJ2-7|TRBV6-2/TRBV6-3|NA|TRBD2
CASSVSGGAHEQYF
TGTGCCAGCAGTGTTAGCGGGGGGGCTCACGAGCAGTACTTC
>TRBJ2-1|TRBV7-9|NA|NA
CASSLVASEQFF
TGTGCCAGCAGCTTAGTAGCTAGTGAGCAGTTCTTC
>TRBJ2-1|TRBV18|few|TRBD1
CASSQGTDLGQFF
TGTGCCAGCTCACAGGGGACAGACCTTGGGCAGTTCTTC
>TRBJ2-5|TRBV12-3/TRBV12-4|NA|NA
CASSFGGLETQYF
TGTGCCAGCAGTTTTGGAGGGTTGGAGACCCAGTACTTC
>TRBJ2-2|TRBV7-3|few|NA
CASSGGGELFF
TGTGCCAGCAGTGGCGGCGGGGAGCTGTTTTTT
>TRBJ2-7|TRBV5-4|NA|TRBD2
CASSLRTSGARADKNF
TGTGCCAGCAGCTTAAGAACTAGCGGGGCCAGGGCCGACAAGAACTTC
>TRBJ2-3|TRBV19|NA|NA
CASTLLGASTDTQYF
TGTGCCAGTACCCTTCTGGGGGCTAGCACAGATACGCAGTATTTT
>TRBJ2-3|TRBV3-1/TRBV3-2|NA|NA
CASSQVSDTQYF
TGTGCCAGCAGCCAAGTATCAGATACGCAGTATTTT
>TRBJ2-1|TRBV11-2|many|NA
CASSPTSGSSYNEQFF
TGTGCCAGCAGCCCTACGAGCGGTAGCTCCTACAATGAGCAGTTCTTC
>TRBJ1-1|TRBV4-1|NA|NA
CASSQDRYTEAFF
TGCGCCAGCAGCCAAGACCGTTACACTGAAGCTTTCTTT
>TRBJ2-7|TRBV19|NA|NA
CASSKTSKGEQYF
TGTGCCAGTAGTAAAACTAGTAAGGGAGAGCAGTACTTC
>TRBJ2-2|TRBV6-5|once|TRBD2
CASIKASGTGELFF
TGTGCCAGCATAAAGGCTAGCGGCACCGGGGAGCTGTTTTTT
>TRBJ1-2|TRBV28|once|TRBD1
CASSLSQLGQGNGYTF
TGTGCCAGCAGTTTAAGTCAACTGGGACAGGGTAATGGCTACACCTTC
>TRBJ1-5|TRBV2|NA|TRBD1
CASSPGQGDQPQHF
TGTGCCAGCAGCCCCGGACAGGGCGATCAGCCCCAGCATTTT
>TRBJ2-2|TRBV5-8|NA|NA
CASSLGWLGGAANTGELFF
TGTGCCAGCAGCTTGGGCTGGCTAGGAGGCGCCGCGAACACCGGGGAGCTGTTTTTT
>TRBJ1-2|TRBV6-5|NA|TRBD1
CASRPTGVYGYTF
TGTGCCAGCAGACCGACAGGGGTCTATGGCTACACCTTC
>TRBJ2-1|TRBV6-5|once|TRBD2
CASSKGLAFFNEQFF
TGTGCCAGCAGTAAGGGACTAGCTTTCTTCAATGAGCAGTTCTTC
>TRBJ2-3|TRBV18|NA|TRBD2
CASSPVQTSGSTGGTDTQYF
TGTGCCAGTTCGCCCGTCCAGACTAGCGGGAGTACGGGGGGCACAGATACGCAGTATTTT
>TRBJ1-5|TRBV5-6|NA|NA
CASSLRGRWGNQPQHF
TGTGCCAGCAGCTTGCGAGGGAGGTGGGGCAATCAGCCCCAGCATTTT
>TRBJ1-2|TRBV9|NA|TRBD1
CASSTHRTGLNYGYTF
TGTGCCAGCAGCACCCACCGGACAGGGCTTAACTATGGCTACACCTTC
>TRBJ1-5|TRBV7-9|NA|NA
CASSERRQPQHF
TGTGCCAGCAGTGAGAGAAGACAGCCCCAGCATTTT
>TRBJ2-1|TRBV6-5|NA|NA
CASSYPGRPNEQFF
TGTGCCAGCAGTTACCCCGGGAGACCCAATGAGCAGTTCTTC
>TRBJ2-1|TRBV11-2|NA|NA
CASSLGRERNNEQFF
TGTGCCAGCAGCTTAGGACGGGAGAGAAACAATGAGCAGTTCTTC
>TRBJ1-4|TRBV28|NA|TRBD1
CASTSEGQGGEKLFF
TGTGCCAGCACCTCCGAGGGACAGGGGGGAGAAAAACTGTTTTTT
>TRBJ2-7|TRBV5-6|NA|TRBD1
CASRDRGRSFDDVQYF
TGTGCCAGCAGGGACAGGGGGCGCTCCTTTGATGACGTACAGTACTTC
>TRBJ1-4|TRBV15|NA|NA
CATSPRGTNEKLFF
TGTGCCACCAGTCCGAGGGGGACTAATGAAAAACTGTTTTTT
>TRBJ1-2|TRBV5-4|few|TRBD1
CASSSDRVGGYTF
TGTGCCAGCAGCTCGGACAGGGTGGGTGGCTACACCTTC
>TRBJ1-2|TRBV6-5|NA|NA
CASTRVDPNYGYTF
TGTGCCAGCACTCGGGTGGATCCTAACTATGGCTACACCTTC
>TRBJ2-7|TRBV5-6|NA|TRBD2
CASSSHVLAGGTYEQYF
TGTGCCAGCAGCTCCCACGTATTAGCGGGGGGTACCTACGAGCAGTACTTC
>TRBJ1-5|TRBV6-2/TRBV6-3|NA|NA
CASSFQQYSNQPQHF
TGTGCCAGCAGTTTCCAACAGTATAGCAATCAGCCCCAGCATTTT
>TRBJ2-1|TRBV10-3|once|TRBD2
CAIRKRTSGSSYNEQFF
TGTGCCATCAGAAAAAGGACTAGCGGGAGCTCCTACAATGAGCAGTTCTTC
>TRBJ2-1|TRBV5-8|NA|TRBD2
CASILLAGGLYNEQFF
TGTGCCAGCATTCTCTTAGCGGGGGGACTCTACAATGAGCAGTTCTTC
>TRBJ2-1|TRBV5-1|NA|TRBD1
CASSPGQGYNEQFF
TGCGCCAGCAGCCCGGGACAGGGGTACAATGAGCAGTTCTTC
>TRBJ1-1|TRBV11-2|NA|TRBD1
CASSISTGAMNTEAFF
TGTGCCAGCAGCATATCGACAGGGGCCATGAACACTGAAGCTTTCTTT
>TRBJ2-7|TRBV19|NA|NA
CASSGTLLYEQYF
TGTGCCAGTAGCGGGACACTCCTCTACGAGCAGTACTTC
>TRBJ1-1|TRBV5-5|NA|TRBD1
CASSLSQGAIEAFF
TGTGCCAGCAGCTTATCCCAGGGGGCCATTGAAGCTTTCTTT
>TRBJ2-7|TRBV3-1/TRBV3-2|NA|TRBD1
CASSQGTGVYEQYF
TGTGCCAGCAGCCAGGGGACAGGAGTTTACGAGCAGTACTTC